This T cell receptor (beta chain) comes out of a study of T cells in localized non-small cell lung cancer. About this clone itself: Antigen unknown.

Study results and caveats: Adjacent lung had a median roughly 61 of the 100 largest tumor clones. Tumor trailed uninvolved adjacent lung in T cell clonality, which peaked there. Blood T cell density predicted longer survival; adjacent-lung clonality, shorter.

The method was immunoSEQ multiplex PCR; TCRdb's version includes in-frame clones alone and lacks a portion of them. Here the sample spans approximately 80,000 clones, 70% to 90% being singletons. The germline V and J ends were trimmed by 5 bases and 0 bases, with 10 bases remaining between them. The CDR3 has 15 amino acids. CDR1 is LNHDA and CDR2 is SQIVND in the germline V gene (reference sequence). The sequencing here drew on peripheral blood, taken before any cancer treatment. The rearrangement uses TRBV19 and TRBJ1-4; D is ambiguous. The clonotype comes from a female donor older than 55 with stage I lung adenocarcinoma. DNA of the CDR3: TGTGCCAGTAGTCCAAGGGTTGCAACTAATGAAAAACTGTTTTTT. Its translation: CASSPRVATNEKLFF.